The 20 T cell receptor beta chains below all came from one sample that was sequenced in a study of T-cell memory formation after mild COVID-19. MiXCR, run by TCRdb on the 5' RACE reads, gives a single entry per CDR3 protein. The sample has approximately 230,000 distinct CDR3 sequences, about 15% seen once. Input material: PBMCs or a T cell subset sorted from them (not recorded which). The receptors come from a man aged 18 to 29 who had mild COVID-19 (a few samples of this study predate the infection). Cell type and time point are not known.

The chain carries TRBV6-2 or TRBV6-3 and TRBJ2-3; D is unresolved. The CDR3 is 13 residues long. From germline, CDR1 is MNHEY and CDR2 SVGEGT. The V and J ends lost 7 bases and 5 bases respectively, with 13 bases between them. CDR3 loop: CASTPSVEDTQYF. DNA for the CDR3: TGTGCCAGCACCCCGTCGGTGGAAGATACGCAGTATTTT.

CDR3 residues: CASSLWVAGPNEQFF. In DNA, the CDR3 is TGTGCCAGCAGCTTGTGGGTAGCGGGGCCCAATGAGCAGTTCTTC. V is TRBV7-3 and J is TRBJ2-1, with TRBD2 identical over 8 bases. Unmatched junction bases numbered 7, after V lost 3 bases and J lost 6 bases. The CDR3 runs 15 residues. Germline CDR1 and CDR2: SGHTA and FQGTGA. Full variable domain (outside the CDR3, taken from reference TRBV7-3 and TRBJ2-1): GAGVSQTPSNKVTEKGKYVELRCDPISGHTALYWYRQSLGQGPEFLIYFQGTGAADDSGLPNDRFFAVRPEGSVSTLKIQRTERGDSAVYLCASSLWVAGPNEQFFGPGTRLTVL.

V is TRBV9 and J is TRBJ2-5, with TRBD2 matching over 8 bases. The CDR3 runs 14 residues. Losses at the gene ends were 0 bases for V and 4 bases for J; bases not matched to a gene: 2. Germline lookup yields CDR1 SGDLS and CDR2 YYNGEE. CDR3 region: CASSVGSGAETQYF. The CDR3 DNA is TGTGCCAGCAGCGTAGGTAGCGGGGCAGAGACCCAGTACTTC.

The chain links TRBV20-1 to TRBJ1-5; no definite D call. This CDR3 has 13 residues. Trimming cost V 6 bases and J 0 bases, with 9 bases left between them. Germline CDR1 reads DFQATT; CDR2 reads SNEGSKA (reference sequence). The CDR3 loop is CSARLYSNQPQHF. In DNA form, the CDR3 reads TGCAGTGCCCGCCTTTATAGCAATCAGCCCCAGCATTTT.

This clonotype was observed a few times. CDR3 sequence reads: CASSQECDRPSYEQYV. CDR3 DNA sequence: TGCGCCAGCAGCCAAGAATGTGACAGGCCGTCCTACGAGCAGTACGTC. The chain has TRBV4-3 and TRBJ2-7, with TRBD1 as a possible D gene (6 bases). Per germline, CDR1 LGHNA and CDR2 YSLEER. V lost 0 bases and J lost 1, with 13 bases in between. The CDR3 contains 16 residues.

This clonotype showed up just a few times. The chain's CDR3 is CASSGEQVRETQYF. CDR3 nucleotides: TGTGCCAGTTCCGGGGAACAGGTGCGAGAGACCCAGTACTTC. The chain links TRBV28 to TRBJ2-5; D may be TRBD1 or TRBD2 (5 bases each). The germline CDR1 and CDR2 sequences are MDHEN and SYDVKM. The CDR3 length is 14 residues. Deletions cut 9 bases from V and 4 bases from J, with 18 bases between.

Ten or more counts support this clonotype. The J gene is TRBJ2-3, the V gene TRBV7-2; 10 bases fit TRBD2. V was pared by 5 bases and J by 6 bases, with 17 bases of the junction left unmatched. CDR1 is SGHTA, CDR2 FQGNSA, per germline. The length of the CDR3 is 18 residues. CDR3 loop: CASSPPQRAGGRSDTQYF. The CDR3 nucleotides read TGTGCCAGCAGCCCCCCCCAACGAGCGGGGGGGCGTTCGGATACGCAGTATTTT.

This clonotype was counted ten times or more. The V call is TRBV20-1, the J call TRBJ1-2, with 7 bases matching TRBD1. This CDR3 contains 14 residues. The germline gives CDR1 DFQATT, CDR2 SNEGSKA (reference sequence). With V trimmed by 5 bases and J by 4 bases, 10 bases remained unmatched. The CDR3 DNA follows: TGCAGTGCTTCAACCGGGACAGTTACCTATGGCTACACCTTC. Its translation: CSASTGTVTYGYTF.

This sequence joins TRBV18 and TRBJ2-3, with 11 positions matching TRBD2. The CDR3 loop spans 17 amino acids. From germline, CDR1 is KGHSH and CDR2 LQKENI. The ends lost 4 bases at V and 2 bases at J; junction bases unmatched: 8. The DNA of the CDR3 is TGTGCCAGCTCACGACAGATTAGCGGGGGGGCCACAGATACGCAGTATTTT. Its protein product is CASSRQISGGATDTQYF.

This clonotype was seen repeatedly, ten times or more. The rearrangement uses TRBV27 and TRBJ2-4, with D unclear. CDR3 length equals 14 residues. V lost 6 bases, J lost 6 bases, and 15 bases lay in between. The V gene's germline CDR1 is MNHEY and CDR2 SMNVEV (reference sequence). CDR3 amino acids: CASSYGPTPNIQYF. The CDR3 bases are TGTGCCAGCAGCTACGGACCGACGCCAAACATTCAGTACTTC.

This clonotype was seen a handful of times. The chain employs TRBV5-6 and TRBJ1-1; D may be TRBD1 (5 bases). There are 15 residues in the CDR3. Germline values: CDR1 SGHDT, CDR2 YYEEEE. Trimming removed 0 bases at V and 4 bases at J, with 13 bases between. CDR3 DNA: TGTGCCAGCAGCTTGGTGTTCCAGGGAGGCACTGAAGCTTTCTTT. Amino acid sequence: CASSLVFQGGTEAFF.

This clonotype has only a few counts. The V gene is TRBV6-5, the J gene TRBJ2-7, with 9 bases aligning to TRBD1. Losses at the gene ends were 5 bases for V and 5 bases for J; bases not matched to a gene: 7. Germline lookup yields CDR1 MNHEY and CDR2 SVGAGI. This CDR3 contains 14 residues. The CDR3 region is CASSLTGTGHEQYF. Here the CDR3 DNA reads TGTGCCAGCAGTCTCACCGGGACAGGGCACGAGCAGTACTTC.

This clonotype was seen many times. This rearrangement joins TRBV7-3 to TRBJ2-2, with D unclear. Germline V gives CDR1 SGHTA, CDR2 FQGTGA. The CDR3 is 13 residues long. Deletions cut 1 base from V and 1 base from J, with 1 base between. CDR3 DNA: TGTGCCAGCAGCTTAAGGAACACCGGGGAGCTGTTTTTT. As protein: CASSLRNTGELFF.

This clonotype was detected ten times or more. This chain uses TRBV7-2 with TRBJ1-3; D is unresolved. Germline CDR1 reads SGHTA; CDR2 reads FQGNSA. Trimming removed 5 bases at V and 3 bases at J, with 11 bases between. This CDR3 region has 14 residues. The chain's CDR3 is CASSVNSDGNTIYF. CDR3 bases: TGTGCCAGCAGCGTAAACAGTGATGGAAACACCATATATTTT. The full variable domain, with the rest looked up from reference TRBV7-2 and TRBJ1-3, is GAGVSQSPSNKVTEKGKDVELRCDPISGHTALYWYRQSLGQGLEFLIYFQGNSAPDKSGLPSDRFSAERTGGSVSTLTIQRTQQEDSAVYLCASSVNSDGNTIYFGEGSWLTVV.

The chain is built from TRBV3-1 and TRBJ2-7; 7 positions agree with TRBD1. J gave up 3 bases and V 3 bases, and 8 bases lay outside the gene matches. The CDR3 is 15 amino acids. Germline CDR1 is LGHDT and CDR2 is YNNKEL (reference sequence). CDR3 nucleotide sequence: TGTGCCAGCAGCCAGGGGCCGGGACAGATCTACGAGCAGTACTTC. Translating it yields CASSQGPGQIYEQYF.

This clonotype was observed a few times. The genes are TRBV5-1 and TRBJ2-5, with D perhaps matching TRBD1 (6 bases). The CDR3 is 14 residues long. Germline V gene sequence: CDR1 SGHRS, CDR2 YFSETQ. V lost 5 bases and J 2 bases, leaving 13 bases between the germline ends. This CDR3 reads CASRKTGSQETQYF. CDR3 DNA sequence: TGCGCCAGCAGAAAAACAGGGTCACAAGAGACCCAGTACTTC. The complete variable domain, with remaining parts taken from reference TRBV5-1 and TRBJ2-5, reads KAGVTQTPRYLIKTRGQQVTLSCSPISGHRSVSWYQQTPGQGLQFLFEYFSETQRNKGNFPGRFSGRQFSNSRSEMNVSTLELGDSALYLCASRKTGSQETQYFGPGTRLLVL.

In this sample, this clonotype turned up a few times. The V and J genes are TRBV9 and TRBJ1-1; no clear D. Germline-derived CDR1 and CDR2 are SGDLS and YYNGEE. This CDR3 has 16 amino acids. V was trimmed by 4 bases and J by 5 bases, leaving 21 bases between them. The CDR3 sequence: CASSPLQISAATEAFF. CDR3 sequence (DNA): TGTGCCAGCAGCCCCCTTCAAATTTCAGCGGCAACTGAAGCTTTCTTT.

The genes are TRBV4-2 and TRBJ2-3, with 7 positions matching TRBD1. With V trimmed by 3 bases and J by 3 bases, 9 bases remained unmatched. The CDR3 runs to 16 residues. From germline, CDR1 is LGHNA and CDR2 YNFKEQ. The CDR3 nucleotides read TGTGCCAGCAGCCAGAGGCCGGGACAGTCGACAGATACGCAGTATTTT. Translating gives CASSQRPGQSTDTQYF.

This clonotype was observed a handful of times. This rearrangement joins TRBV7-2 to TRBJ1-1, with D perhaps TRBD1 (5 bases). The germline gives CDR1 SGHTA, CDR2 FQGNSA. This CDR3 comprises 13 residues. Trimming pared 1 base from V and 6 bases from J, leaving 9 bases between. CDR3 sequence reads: CASSLVRDSEAFF. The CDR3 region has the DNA TGTGCCAGCAGCTTAGTACGGGACTCTGAAGCTTTCTTT.

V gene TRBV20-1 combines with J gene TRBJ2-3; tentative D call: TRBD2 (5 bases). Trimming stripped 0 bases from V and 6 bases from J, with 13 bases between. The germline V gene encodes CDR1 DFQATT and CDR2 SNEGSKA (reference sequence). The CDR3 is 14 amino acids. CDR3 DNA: TGCAGTGCTAGAGAAGGGAGCCACCTGGATACGCAGTATTTT. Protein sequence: CSAREGSHLDTQYF.